The entry below gives a single T cell receptor (beta chain) sequence along with its context. Antigen unknown. Within the sample, other DNA sequences also encode this same CDR3. These data belong to a study of cytomegalovirus exposure and HLA in healthy donors. Healthy donors of bone marrow made up the group. Study-level findings and limits: Most subjects had HLA-A and HLA-B alleles reportedly predicted accurately by TCR beta sequences. Researchers reported in a later analysis that a missense DCLRE1C variant was tied to TCR beta V- and J-gene trimming.

A multiplex PCR was run with 60 Vbeta primers and 13 Jbeta primers. Some clones are missing from TCRdb's copy, which holds only in-frame ones; the method was immunoSEQ multiplex PCR. Of about 240,000 clones listed, 82% are singletons. The sample was PBMCs. The TCR comes from a woman between 35 and 50 years old in good health and CMV-seropositive.

CDR3 region: CASSQAGTDTQYF. CDR3 coding DNA: TGCGCCAGCAGCCAAGCGGGAACAGATACGCAGTATTTT. The chain links TRBV4-1 to TRBJ2-3; D is possibly TRBD2 (5 bases). The CDR3 is 13 residues long. Germline V lookup: CDR1 MGHRA, CDR2 YSYEKL. V was trimmed by 1 base and J by 3 bases, leaving 5 bases between them.